This record concerns one T cell receptor (beta chain) sequence. Antigen specificity is unknown. This sample is part of a study of cytomegalovirus exposure and HLA in healthy donors. Study-wide results and caveats: The number of N-insertions in an Asian-associated ancestry cluster was reportedly below the roughly 700-donor mean in a later analysis. The classifier reportedly diagnosed cytomegalovirus status with high specificity and sensitivity.

Per germline, CDR1 LNHDA and CDR2 SQIVND (reference sequence). The CDR3 has 14 amino acids. Deletions cut 5 bases from V and 2 bases from J, with 13 bases between. The PCR made use of 60 Vbeta and 13 Jbeta primers. The assay was immunoSEQ multiplex PCR, and TCRdb's table has in-frame clones only and misses some. The data hold under 250,000 clones, with 80% to 85% observed a single time. The origin of this receptor is a boy between 2 and 10 years old in good health and CMV-seronegative. Sequencing used PBMCs. The V call is TRBV19, the J call TRBJ2-7; D ambiguous. The CDR3: CASSVPYSPYEQYF. In DNA, the CDR3 is TGTGCCAGTAGTGTTCCTTACAGTCCCTACGAGCAGTACTTC.